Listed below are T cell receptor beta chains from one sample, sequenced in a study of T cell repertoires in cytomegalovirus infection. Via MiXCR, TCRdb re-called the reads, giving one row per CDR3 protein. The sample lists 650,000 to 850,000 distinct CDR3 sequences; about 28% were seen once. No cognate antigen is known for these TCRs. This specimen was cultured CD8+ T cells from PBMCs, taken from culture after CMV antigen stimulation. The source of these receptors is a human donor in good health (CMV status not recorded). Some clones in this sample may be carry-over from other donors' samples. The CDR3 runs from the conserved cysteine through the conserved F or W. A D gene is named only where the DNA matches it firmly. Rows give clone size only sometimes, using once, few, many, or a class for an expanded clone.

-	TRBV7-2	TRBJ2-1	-	CASSSPRSLIINEQFF	TGTGCCAGCAGCTCCCCTAGGTCCCTTATAATCAATGAGCAGTTCTTC
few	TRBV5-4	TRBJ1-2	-	CASRTADSPYFDYGYTF	TGTGCCAGCAGAACAGCGGATTCCCCTTATTTTGACTATGGCTACACCTTC
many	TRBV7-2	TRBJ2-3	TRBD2	CASSWGTSEATDTQYF	TGTGCCAGCAGCTGGGGGACTAGCGAGGCCACAGATACGCAGTATTTT
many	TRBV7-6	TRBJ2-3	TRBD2	CASSSGLAGGPDTQYF	TGTGCCAGCAGCTCTGGACTAGCGGGGGGGCCAGATACGCAGTATTTT
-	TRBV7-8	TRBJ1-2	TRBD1	CATDRAGYTF	TGTGCCACTGACAGGGCTGGCTACACCTTC
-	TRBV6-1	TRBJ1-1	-	CASSESVAWGSEAFF	TGTGCCAGCAGTGAATCTGTAGCTTGGGGGTCTGAAGCTTTCTTT
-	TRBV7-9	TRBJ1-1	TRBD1	CASSHRRTGGETEAFF	TGTGCCAGCAGCCACCGACGGACAGGGGGCGAGACTGAAGCTTTCTTT
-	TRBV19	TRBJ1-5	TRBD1	CASSNSHWGDRDQPQHF	TGTGCCAGTAGTAACTCCCACTGGGGGGACAGGGATCAGCCCCAGCATTTT
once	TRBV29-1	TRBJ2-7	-	CSVGTESSYEQYF	TGCAGCGTTGGGACCGAGAGCTCCTACGAGCAGTACTTC
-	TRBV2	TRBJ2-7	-	CASRSGYYEQYF	TGTGCCAGCAGGTCAGGCTACTACGAGCAGTACTTC
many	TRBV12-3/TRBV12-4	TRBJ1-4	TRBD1	CASPLEDREEKLFF	TGTGCCAGCCCTTTGGAGGACAGGGAAGAAAAACTGTTTTTT
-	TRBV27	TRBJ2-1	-	CASTHGESSYNEQFF	TGTGCCAGCACCCACGGGGAGAGCTCCTACAATGAGCAGTTCTTC
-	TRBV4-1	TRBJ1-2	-	CASSQDRRKKDYTF	TGCGCCAGCAGCCAAGATAGGCGGAAGAAGGACTACACCTTC